These 31 T cell receptor beta chains were sequenced from one sample in a study of T cell responses to AZD1222 COVID-19 vaccine. Using immunoSEQ multiplex PCR, the repertoire was profiled, and TCRdb retains in-frame clones only, with some absent. The top ten hold about 8.6% of the sample, which has about 130,000 clones, roughly 91% seen once. The starting material was peripheral blood, obtained on day 0 of AZD1222 vaccination. These receptor sequences come from an adult in good health.

The chain employs TRBV5-4 and TRBJ1-4; D not resolved. Trimming shortened V by 4 bases and J by 7 bases, and 14 bases separated the two germline ends. Germline assignment: CDR1 SGHNT and CDR2 YYREEE (reference sequence). The CDR3 is 14 residues long. CDR3 bases: TGTGCCAGCAGCCCGCAGCGGGGAGGTGAAAAACTGTTTTTT. As protein: CASSPQRGGEKLFF.

The chain is built from TRBV12-3 or TRBV12-4 and TRBJ2-5; a weak D match, TRBD1 (5 bases). With 5 bases removed from V and 5 bases from J, the gap between germline ends came to 12 bases. The CDR3 is 13 amino acids. CDR3 sequence reads: CASSTFRVETQYF. In DNA form, the CDR3 reads TGTGCCAGCAGTACATTCAGGGTGGAGACCCAGTACTTC.

The J gene is TRBJ1-2, the V gene TRBV24-1; D is unresolved. Germline CDR1 and CDR2: KGHDR and SFDVKD. This CDR3 contains 15 residues. Trimming took off 4 bases at V and 8 bases at J, with 19 bases between the two ends. CDR3 residues: CATSDPQVRLEGYTF. CDR3 nucleotide sequence: TGTGCCACCAGTGACCCTCAGGTCCGTCTGGAGGGCTACACCTTC.

This clone has just one count. The chain combines TRBV14 with TRBJ1-1, with D hard to call. The CDR3 is 12 amino acids. Trimming left V 0 bases short and J 11 bases short, with 10 bases between. Germline-derived CDR1 and CDR2 are SGHDN and FVKESK. In DNA form, the CDR3 reads TGTGCCAGCAGCCAAGATGGGCCATTGGCTTTCTTT. Protein: CASSQDGPLAFF. Drawing the rest from reference TRBV14 and TRBJ1-1, the complete variable domain is EAGVTQFPSHSVIEKGQTVTLRCDPISGHDNLYWYRRVMGKEIKFLLHFVKESKQDESGMPNNRFLAERTGGTYSTLKVQPAELEDSGVYFCASSQDGPLAFFGQGTRLTVV.

The chain is built from TRBV7-9 and TRBJ1-2; a possible D gene is TRBD1 (5 bases). V dropped 2 bases and J dropped 2 bases, with 12 bases sitting between them. The CDR3 covers 15 residues. Germline V gives CDR1 SEHNR, CDR2 FQNEAQ (reference sequence). The CDR3 loop is CASSLKQAPNYGYTF. The DNA of the CDR3 is TGTGCCAGCAGCTTAAAACAGGCTCCGAACTATGGCTACACCTTC.

V is TRBV4-1 and J is TRBJ2-7, with 7 bases identical to TRBD1. The germline gives CDR1 MGHRA, CDR2 YSYEKL. The V segment lost 6 bases and the J segment 2 bases; nucleotides outside the gene matches: 13. The CDR3 runs 16 residues. CDR3 loop: CASRLDEGAPTYEQYF. In nucleotides, the CDR3 is TGCGCCAGCAGGCTAGACGAGGGGGCGCCGACCTACGAGCAGTACTTC.

This sequence joins TRBV6-1 and TRBJ1-5; the D is unclear. Between the trimmed V and J ends, which lost 1 base and 5 bases, there was a span of 6 bases. The germline CDR1 and CDR2 sequences are MNHNS and SASEGT. This CDR3 comprises 13 residues. The CDR3 nucleotides are TGTGCCAGCAGTGAAGTTGTGGATCAGCCCCAGCATTTT. Encoded protein: CASSEVVDQPQHF.

This sequence joins TRBV4-1 and TRBJ1-1, with D hard to call. CDR3 length equals 14 residues. The V and J ends lost 6 bases and 6 bases respectively, with 17 bases between them. CDR1 MGHRA and CDR2 YSYEKL come from the germline V gene. CDR3 sequence reads: CASSRSGGGPEAFF. The CDR3 nucleotides are TGCGCCAGCAGTCGCTCGGGAGGTGGCCCTGAAGCTTTCTTT.

This clone was recorded only once. The chain recombines TRBV6-5 with TRBJ2-7; 8 nucleotides line up with TRBD2. There are 15 residues in the CDR3. Trimming at V came to 5 bases and at J to 2 bases, leaving 8 bases not matched to a gene. Germline V gene lookup returns CDR1 MNHEY and CDR2 SVGAGI. The DNA of the CDR3 is TGTGCCAGCAGTCCCGGGACTAGTCACGCCTACGAGCAGTACTTC. This gives the protein CASSPGTSHAYEQYF.

The CDR3 DNA reads TGTGCCAGCAGTTACCGCCGGGCTGAAGCTTTCTTT. Translation: CASSYRRAEAFF. This rearrangement joins TRBV12-3 or TRBV12-4 to TRBJ1-1; the D is unclear. The CDR3 totals 12 residues. V was cut by 4 bases and J by 6 bases, with 9 bases left in between.

The V and J genes are TRBV5-1 and TRBJ1-1; D might be TRBD1 (5 bases). This CDR3 region has 18 residues. The germline V and J ends were trimmed by 2 bases and 1 base, with 21 bases remaining between them. From germline, CDR1 is SGHRS and CDR2 YFSETQ. The CDR3 DNA reads as TGCGCCAGCAGCTTAACTGACAGCTACTTCATCCCGAACACTGAAGCTTTCTTT. Translation: CASSLTDSYFIPNTEAFF.

This sequence joins TRBV6-5 and TRBJ1-1; maybe TRBD1 (5 bases). The CDR3 contains 13 residues. Germline values: CDR1 MNHEY, CDR2 SVGAGI. V was shortened by 0 bases and J by 7 bases, with 9 bases between the two germline ends. The CDR3 here is CASSYSRRGEAFF. In DNA, the CDR3 is TGTGCCAGCAGTTACTCGAGGAGGGGTGAAGCTTTCTTT.

The gene calls are TRBV7-9 and TRBJ2-2; TRBD1 aligns across 9 bases. This CDR3 comprises 14 residues. Germline lookup yields CDR1 SEHNR and CDR2 FQNEAQ (reference sequence). V lost 4 bases and J lost 6; bases outside the gene matches: 3. CDR3 sequence reads: CASSSTGGPGELFF. The CDR3 coding sequence is TGTGCCAGCAGCTCTACAGGGGGCCCCGGGGAGCTGTTTTTT.

The chain uses TRBV7-3 and TRBJ2-2; 11 bases match TRBD2. The V gene end was trimmed by 1 base and the J gene end by 4 bases; junction bases not matched to a gene: 5. Germline V gives CDR1 SGHTA, CDR2 FQGTGA. The CDR3 extends over 17 amino acids. CDR3 DNA sequence: TGTGCCAGCAGCTTAAGTTCACTAGCGGGGGCCACCGGGGAGCTGTTTTTT. Translation gives CASSLSSLAGATGELFF.

The chain employs TRBV5-1 and TRBJ2-2; no firm D call. V lost 2 bases, J lost 4 bases, and 15 bases lay in between. Germline V CDR1 and CDR2: SGHRS, YFSETQ. The CDR3 has 16 amino acids. This chain's CDR3 is CASSLGSLYITGELFF. The CDR3, as DNA: TGCGCCAGCAGCTTAGGCTCGCTCTACATCACCGGGGAGCTGTTTTTT.

The genes are TRBV11-3 and TRBJ2-3, with D unclear. This CDR3 has 15 residues. Germline assignment: CDR1 SGHNT and CDR2 YENEEA. V lost 3 bases, J lost 1 base, and 11 bases lay in between. CDR3 in amino acids: CASSLGFWGTDTQYF. For the CDR3, the DNA is TGTGCCAGCAGCTTGGGATTTTGGGGCACAGATACGCAGTATTTT.

This chain connects TRBV11-2 to TRBJ1-2; D gene uncertain. The CDR3 spans 14 residues. Germline V gives CDR1 SGHAT, CDR2 FQNNGV. V dropped 0 bases and J dropped 4 bases, with 9 bases sitting between them. The CDR3 loop is CASSLDDRPYGYTF. CDR3 in DNA: TGTGCCAGCAGCTTAGATGACCGGCCCTATGGCTACACCTTC.

This sequence joins TRBV4-1 and TRBJ1-5; D uncertain. CDR3 size: 14 residues. V was shortened by 0 bases and J by 6 bases, with 9 bases between the two germline ends. The V gene's germline CDR1 is MGHRA and CDR2 YSYEKL. CDR3 protein: CASSQDRSFQPQHF. In nucleotides, the CDR3 is TGCGCCAGCAGCCAAGACAGGAGTTTTCAGCCCCAGCATTTT.

V gene TRBV5-6 combines with J gene TRBJ1-2; D call uncertain. The germline V gene has CDR1 SGHDT and CDR2 YYEEEE. V shed 5 bases and J shed 1 base, with 6 bases lying between them. The CDR3 sequence is 12 residues long. The CDR3 reads CASSIYNYGYTF. DNA of the CDR3: TGTGCCAGCAGTATCTATAACTATGGCTACACCTTC.

This clone has just one count. The chain carries TRBV7-2 and TRBJ2-3; D is possibly TRBD2 (6 bases). Germline CDR1 reads SGHTA; CDR2 reads FQGNSA. The V gene lost 3 bases and the J gene lost 4 bases, with 17 bases spanning the gap. This CDR3 comprises 16 residues. DNA for the CDR3: TGTGCCAGCAGCTTCAGCGGTTCGGGGGTCCCAGATACGCAGTATTTT. Translating gives CASSFSGSGVPDTQYF.

V is TRBV29-1 and J is TRBJ1-1; D is unresolved. Germline V lookup: CDR1 SQVTM, CDR2 ANQGSEA. Trimming shortened V by 7 bases and J by 0 bases, and 9 bases separated the two germline ends. The CDR3 extends over 12 amino acids. In nucleotides, the CDR3 is TGCAGCGCCGGGCAGGTGAACACTGAAGCTTTCTTT. Amino acid sequence: CSAGQVNTEAFF.

V and J are TRBV30 and TRBJ1-1; D ambiguous. This CDR3 is built from 13 residues. Germline V gene lookup returns CDR1 GTSNPN and CDR2 SVGIG (reference sequence). V lost 0 bases and J 1 base, leaving 6 bases between the germline ends. The CDR3 protein is CAWSVKENTEAFF. CDR3 nucleotides: TGTGCCTGGAGTGTTAAAGAGAACACTGAAGCTTTCTTT.

For the CDR3, the DNA is TGTGCCAGCAGCCAAGAAGGCGAAAGGGGCTACGGCACCGGGGAGCTGTTTTTT. Translated: CASSQEGERGYGTGELFF. V usage is TRBV3-1 (or the pseudogene TRBV3-2) and J usage is TRBJ2-2, with D possibly being TRBD1 (5 bases). Trimming pared 0 bases from V and 4 bases from J, leaving 18 bases between. Germline CDR1 and CDR2: LGHDT and YNNKEL (reference sequence). The CDR3 length is 18 residues.

V gene TRBV12-5 combines with J gene TRBJ1-4, with 8 positions matching TRBD1. V was pared by 1 base and J by 8 bases, with 6 bases of the junction left unmatched. This CDR3 comprises 15 residues. The V gene's germline CDR1 is LGHNT and CDR2 FRNRAP. The CDR3 loop is CASGLGTGTGEKLFF. CDR3 in DNA: TGTGCTAGTGGTTTGGGGACAGGGACGGGAGAAAAACTGTTTTTT.

The chain has TRBV5-1 and TRBJ1-1; a possible D gene is TRBD1 (5 bases). CDR3 length: 12 amino acids. CDR1 SGHRS and CDR2 YFSETQ come from the germline V gene. V was shortened by 5 bases and J by 11 bases, with 16 bases between the two germline ends. The CDR3 bases are TGCGCCAGCAGATTGCAGGGATCCCAGGCTTTCTTT. This codes for CASRLQGSQAFF.

The chain couples TRBV9 to TRBJ2-7; the D gene is possibly TRBD1 (6 bases). Germline CDR1 and CDR2: SGDLS and YYNGEE. This CDR3 is 15 amino acids long. V was pared by 0 bases and J by 0 bases, with 10 bases between. CDR3 nucleotide sequence: TGTGCCAGCAGCGTAGCAGGGGCGGCCTCCTACGAGCAGTACTTC. Translation gives CASSVAGAASYEQYF. The full variable domain, completed using reference TRBV9 and TRBJ2-7, is DSGVTQTPKHLITATGQRVTLRCSPRSGDLSVYWYQQSLDQGLQFLIQYYNGEERAKGNILERFSAQQFPDLHSELNLSSLELGDSALYFCASSVAGAASYEQYFGPGTRLTVT.

The rearrangement joins TRBV6-5 to TRBJ1-1; weak D call: TRBD1 (5 bases). Trimming stripped 1 base from V and 5 bases from J, with 14 bases between. This CDR3 is built from 15 residues. Germline V CDR1 and CDR2: MNHEY, SVGAGI. The CDR3: CASSYFGGAVTEAFF. Here the CDR3 DNA reads TGTGCCAGCAGTTACTTTGGAGGGGCCGTTACTGAAGCTTTCTTT.

The CDR3 bases are TGCGCCAGCAGCCCGGACCTCTACGAGCAGTACTTC. This gives the protein CASSPDLYEQYF. The chain links TRBV5-1 to TRBJ2-7; no clear D. Germline V gene lookup returns CDR1 SGHRS and CDR2 YFSETQ. V dropped 4 bases and J dropped 3 bases, with 8 bases sitting between them. There are 12 residues in the CDR3.

CDR3 DNA: TGTGCCAGCAGTCTGTGGGGGCCGGGGGAGACCCAGTACTTC. This encodes CASSLWGPGETQYF. This chain joins TRBV5-6 and TRBJ2-5, with D possibly matching TRBD1 (6 bases). Germline loops: CDR1 SGHDT, CDR2 YYEEEE. There are 14 residues in the CDR3. The V and J ends lost 5 bases and 5 bases respectively, with 16 bases between them.

The CDR3 DNA follows: TGTGCCAGCAGCTTAGGAGGGCTCCGCCCCGGGGGATCGGAAGCTTTCTTT. Residues: CASSLGGLRPGGSEAFF. This chain joins TRBV7-9 and TRBJ1-1; weak D call: TRBD1 (5 bases). CDR1 and CDR2 (germline): SEHNR, FQNEAQ (reference sequence). V lost 1 base, J lost 8 bases, and 23 bases lay in between. The CDR3 spans 17 residues.

V and J are TRBV7-3 and TRBJ2-2; D may be TRBD1 (6 bases). Germline lookup yields CDR1 SGHTA and CDR2 FQGTGA. The CDR3 consists of 14 residues. Trimming removed 2 bases at V and 6 bases at J, with 10 bases between. CDR3 nucleotides: TGTGCCAGCAGCTTATCACAGGGCCCCGGGGAGCTGTTTTTT. Encoded protein: CASSLSQGPGELFF.